The source of this T cell receptor beta chain is a study of cytomegalovirus exposure and HLA in healthy donors. Study-level information: Roughly 180 million T cells yielded 100 million or so unique TCR beta sequences in earlier analysis.

Germline V gene lookup returns CDR1 SGHRS and CDR2 YFSETQ. The V segment lost 5 bases and the J segment 1 base; nucleotides outside the gene matches: 14. The CDR3 is made up of 17 amino acids. The PCR ran on 60 Vbeta and 13 Jbeta primers. TCRdb's copy holds only in-frame clones and misses some; the assay was immunoSEQ multiplex PCR. The table lists about 130,000 clones, roughly 78% of them singletons. The chain recombines TRBV5-1 with TRBJ1-1, with 7 bases identical to TRBD1. This TCR was sampled from a man aged 25-40 years in good health and CMV-seropositive. Source material: PBMCs. The CDR3 sequence is CASRNTGVGVGNTEAFF. The CDR3 coding sequence is TGCGCCAGCAGGAACACAGGGGTCGGCGTGGGGAACACTGAAGCTTTCTTT.